The present T cell receptor (beta chain) was sequenced within a study of ipilimumab plus nivolumab after autologous stem cell transplantation. For the study at large: Median doses per patient: a few ipilimumab, about 8 nivolumab. Study results and caveats: The authors say TCR, Treg and microbiome findings warrant further study.

Using immunoSEQ multiplex PCR, the repertoire was profiled, and TCRdb retains in-frame clones only, with some absent. Of 20,000 to 25,000 clones listed, 86% were seen once; the top ten hold roughly 5%. The germline V and J ends were trimmed by 10 bases and 3 bases, with 16 bases remaining between them. Germline V lookup: CDR1 ENHRY, CDR2 SYGVKD. The CDR3 extends over 14 amino acids. On this clone itself: Its antigen is not known.

Patients got ipilimumab 1 mg/kg beginning 14 to 28 days post-transplant. Patients got 3 mg/kg IV nivolumab weeks 1, 4, 7, 10, then biweekly through week 26. V usage is TRBV10-3 and J usage is TRBJ2-1; tentatively, D is TRBD2 (7 bases). This TCR derives from a male donor with diffuse large B-cell lymphoma. The sample here was PBMCs, taken in a trial of ipilimumab plus nivolumab as post-transplant consolidation. CDR3 nucleotide sequence: TGTGCCACTGACGCGGGGGCGGTCTACAATGAGCAGTTCTTC. Encoded protein: CATDAGAVYNEQFF.